The rows below give T cell receptor beta chains drawn from one sample of a study of identical twins. One entry per CDR3 protein results from TCRdb running MiXCR on the 5' RACE reads. The table includes roughly 190,000 distinct CDR3 sequences, around a sixth detected once. Another study also made use of these data, one on T cells expressing NK-cell markers.

Sequenced input: CD8+ T cells sorted from blood. Every receptor here comes from a woman aged 18-29 years in good health. Both conserved end residues are part of each CDR3. Fields, in order: D gene, V gene, clone size, J gene, CDR3 DNA, CDR3 protein. D genes are given only for firm matches. For some rows the clone size is stated as once, few or many, or as a class when expanded; others skip it.

>.|TRBV29-1|few|TRBJ1-2
TGCAGCGTTGAATCCGGGGGGGTATATGGCTACACCTTC
CSVESGGVYGYTF
>.|TRBV29-1|.|TRBJ2-1
TGCAGCGTTCCCTTGGGGTACAATGAGCAGTTCTTC
CSVPLGYNEQFF
>.|TRBV10-3|.|TRBJ2-1
TGTGCCATCAGTGAGGTGGGAGGATCCTACAATGAGCAGTTCTTC
CAISEVGGSYNEQFF
>.|TRBV6-1|few|TRBJ2-1
TGTGCCAGCAGTGAATTGGTGAGCTCCTACAATGAGCAGTTCTTC
CASSELVSSYNEQFF
>.|TRBV5-5|few|TRBJ2-1
TGTGCCAGCAGCGGGGAGGGGGGCGGTGAGCAGTTCTTC
CASSGEGGGEQFF
>TRBD2|TRBV6-5|.|TRBJ2-3
TGTGCCAGCAGTTACTCTAGCGGGGAGACCACAGATACGCAGTATTTT
CASSYSSGETTDTQYF
>.|TRBV29-1|few|TRBJ2-7
TGCAGCGTTAAGGACAATTCCTACGAGCAGTACTTC
CSVKDNSYEQYF
>.|TRBV7-9|few|TRBJ2-7
TGTGCCAGCAGCTTACCTGGGGACATCTCCTACGAGCAGTACTTC
CASSLPGDISYEQYF
>.|TRBV27|.|TRBJ2-7
TGTGCCAGCAGTCACCCCAGTGGAGAATACCTCTACGAGCAGTACTTC
CASSHPSGEYLYEQYF
>TRBD2|TRBV6-1|.|TRBJ2-2
TGTGCCAGCAGCATGGGACTAGCGGGATCCGGGGAGCTGTTTTTT
CASSMGLAGSGELFF
>TRBD1|TRBV15|few|TRBJ1-4
TGTGCCACCAGCAGAGATCCGGGACAGGGTAATGAAAAACTGTTTTTT
CATSRDPGQGNEKLFF
>TRBD2|TRBV7-6|few|TRBJ2-7
TGTGCCAGCAGCTTCAACGGGGGGTCCCTCGAGCAGTACTTC
CASSFNGGSLEQYF
>TRBD2|TRBV9|few|TRBJ2-1
TGTGCCAGCAGCCCCACCGGGACTAGCGGTCTCAATGAGCAGTTCTTC
CASSPTGTSGLNEQFF
>TRBD1|TRBV9|few|TRBJ1-2
TGTGCCAGCAGCGAGGGGGACAGCCAGACCTATGGCTACACCTTC
CASSEGDSQTYGYTF
>TRBD1|TRBV15|.|TRBJ2-1
TGTGCCACCAGCAGAGATAACCCGACGGACAGGGAGCAGTTCTTC
CATSRDNPTDREQFF
>TRBD2|TRBV20-1|.|TRBJ2-1
TGCAGTGACCAGGACCTAGCGGGAAACAATGAGCAGTTCTTC
CSDQDLAGNNEQFF
>TRBD2|TRBV29-1|many|TRBJ2-7
TGCAGCGTTGTAACTTCTAGCGGGGGGTTCGAGCAGTACTTC
CSVVTSSGGFEQYF
>.|TRBV9|few|TRBJ2-3
TGTGCCAGCAGCGGGAGACAACAGGGAGGGGCCACAGATACGCAGTATTTT
CASSGRQQGGATDTQYF
>.|TRBV6-1|few|TRBJ1-5
TGTGCCAGCAGTGAAGCGCTGGCGGAGGGCGGGCAGCCCCAGCATTTT
CASSEALAEGGQPQHF
>.|TRBV3-1|many|TRBJ2-1
TGTGCCAGCAGCCAAGATTCTCACAGCTACAATGAGCAGTTCTTC
CASSQDSHSYNEQFF
>.|TRBV7-9|few|TRBJ2-7
TGTGCCAGCAGCTTAATTTCTCCGGGGAGCAACGAGCAGTACTTC
CASSLISPGSNEQYF
>TRBD2|TRBV6-2/TRBV6-3|few|TRBJ2-7
TGTGCCAGCAGTCAAGGGACTACCCGCCGGGGCGAGCAGTACTTC
CASSQGTTRRGEQYF
>TRBD2|TRBV7-9|.|TRBJ2-7
TGTGCCAGCAGCTCGAGCGGGAGCCTTCGGGACGAGCAGTACTTC
CASSSSGSLRDEQYF
>.|TRBV20-1|many|TRBJ2-7
TGCAGTGCTCCGAGGGGGGCGGGGTCCTACGAGCAGTACTTC
CSAPRGAGSYEQYF
>TRBD2|TRBV6-5|.|TRBJ2-7
TGTGCCAGCAGTTACGGGGTACTAGCGGGAGGGGAGGAGCAGTACTTC
CASSYGVLAGGEEQYF
>.|TRBV2|.|TRBJ2-3
TGTGCCAGCAGGGAAAGGACAACGTCAACTTACACAGATACGCAGTATTTT
CASRERTTSTYTDTQYF
>TRBD1|TRBV7-9|few|TRBJ1-2
TGTGCCAGCAGCCCAACAGGGGGGAATAACTATGGCTACACCTTC
CASSPTGGNNYGYTF
>.|TRBV12-3/TRBV12-4|.|TRBJ2-1
TGTGCCAGCAGTTGGCCCGCAGGGTCGACATACAATGAGCAGTTCTTC
CASSWPAGSTYNEQFF
>TRBD2|TRBV9|many|TRBJ2-1
TGTGCCAGCAGCAAATGGGGGGGGACTAGCGTGAACAATGAGCAGTTCTTC
CASSKWGGTSVNNEQFF
>TRBD1|TRBV29-1|.|TRBJ2-1
TGCAGCGTTGAAGGGGCACGGGACAGATCCTACAATGAGCAGTTCTTC
CSVEGARDRSYNEQFF
>TRBD2|TRBV12-3/TRBV12-4|few|TRBJ2-1
TGTGCCAGCAGTTTGGGTAGCGGGGTTCGCTATGAGCAGTTCTTC
CASSLGSGVRYEQFF
>.|TRBV25-1|.|TRBJ2-3
TGTGCCAGCAATATGGGGACAGATACGCAGTATTTT
CASNMGTDTQYF
>TRBD2|TRBV27|.|TRBJ2-7
TGTGCCAGCAGTGATACTAGCGGGGGTTATAGCTCCTACGAGCAGTACTTC
CASSDTSGGYSSYEQYF
>.|TRBV12-3/TRBV12-4|.|TRBJ1-2
TGTGCCAGCAGACCGGGATATTCTAACTATGGCTACACCTTC
CASRPGYSNYGYTF
>.|TRBV5-1|few|TRBJ1-1
TGCGCCAGCAGCTTCGGGGCTGGAGCTTTCTTT
CASSFGAGAFF
>.|TRBV3-1|few|TRBJ2-3
TGTGCCAGCAGCCAACTCGTGGACAGAGATACGCAGTATTTT
CASSQLVDRDTQYF
>.|TRBV7-9|.|TRBJ1-1
TGTGCCAGCCCCGACGGAGAAACCCCTGAAGCTTTCTTT
CASPDGETPEAFF
>TRBD2|TRBV6-1|.|TRBJ2-1
TGTGCCAGCAGATGGACTAGCGGGAGGGCCCTCGGGAATGAGCAGTTCTTC
CASRWTSGRALGNEQFF
>.|TRBV5-1|.|TRBJ2-2
TGCGCCAGCAGCTTGGAAGGACTTATGAACACCGGGGAGCTGTTTTTT
CASSLEGLMNTGELFF
>.|TRBV29-1|few|TRBJ1-5
TGCAGCGTTGAAGCGGAGGATTCTAGGCAGCCCCAGCATTTT
CSVEAEDSRQPQHF
>.|TRBV12-3/TRBV12-4|.|TRBJ1-3
TGTGCCAGCAGTTTATATCCCCCGGCTGGAAACACCATATATTTT
CASSLYPPAGNTIYF
>TRBD2|TRBV12-3/TRBV12-4|.|TRBJ2-1
TGTGCCAGCAGTCATAGCGGGGGGGCGGGCAATGAGCAGTTCTTC
CASSHSGGAGNEQFF
>.|TRBV7-9|.|TRBJ2-7
TGTGCCAGCAGCTTAGAGACCCACATCCCTCCCTACGAGCAGTACTTC
CASSLETHIPPYEQYF
>.|TRBV3-1|few|TRBJ2-3
TGTGCCAGCAGTGGGGGGCCAGTCCCCGATACGCAGTATTTT
CASSGGPVPDTQYF
>TRBD2|TRBV14|.|TRBJ2-1
TGTGCCAGCAGCCAGCCTTGGAGAGGACTAGCGGGAGTCAATGAGCAGTTCTTC
CASSQPWRGLAGVNEQFF
>TRBD1|TRBV7-9|few|TRBJ2-1
TGTGCCAGCAGCTTGACAGGGGGCTTAAATGAGCAGTTCTTC
CASSLTGGLNEQFF